This record concerns one T cell receptor (beta chain) sequence. Many counts were recorded for this clonotype. Its target antigen remains unknown. No much larger clonotype is one base removed from it; base qualities were not supplied. The library was made by PCR. The reads were generated on an Illumina HiSeq 4000. Preparation of bulk TCR libraries followed a previously described approach, with the TCR primers listed in Table S5. Purification of total RNA was performed with the Qiagen AllPrep DNA/RNA kit. Before any analysis, reads coming from multiple sequencing runs of the same library were combined into one pool. For the original study's pipeline: Only reads with exact TCR constant sequence were kept, trimmed to 150 nt, and grouped by their 12-nt molecular barcodes. Reads in each barcode group were sub-clustered using a 15% Levenshtein threshold, and a quality-weighted consensus sequence was built for each RNA molecule. Non-functional sequences were removed, as were lower-count sequences one edit away from another. Barcode sub-clusters with fewer than 20% of the maximum read count were removed, based on fitting two negative binomial distributions. TCRdb applied fastp at Q25 and MiXCR to the public reads, then kept only in-frame beta chains. Rows are combined by CDR3 protein, so each entry shows the most common genes and DNA. The V and J calls shown here were made by TCRdb, not taken from the authors' results. This sample has about 510,000 distinct CDR3 sequences in its table, and about 22% of those were observed once. The top ten hold approximately 0.84% of the sample.

The CDR3 has 16 amino acids, counting the end cysteine and phenylalanine. Only the CDR3 region is kept as DNA, spanning 48 bases read in frame from base 1. The CDR1 and CDR2 encoded by the germline V gene (reference sequence) are LNHDA and SQIVND. Deletion took 1 base off V and 3 bases off J, with a span of 14 bases between the germline ends. The entry originates in a study of molecular identifiers for immune sequencing clone quantification (dated by TCRdb to 2017 to 2018). Study-wide context: For a replicate experiment, RNA from roughly 20,000 or 100,000 naive CD8 T cells was divided into five aliquots, and four of the five aliquots were sequenced. This methods study used CD8 T cells to benchmark TCR RNA copy counting and molecular-identifier clustering-based TCR repertoire sequencing (MIDCIRS).

Naive CD8 T cell libraries were made from around 18,000 to 910,000 sorted cells using 10%, 30% or 50% of purified RNA. Naive CD8 T cells, defined as CD8+CD4-CCR7+CD45RA+, were FACS-sorted into RLT Plus buffer on a BD FACSAria II. To test detection sensitivity, Jurkat RNA equal to fewer than 13 TCR copies was added to samples of roughly 17,000-1,100,000 naive CD8 T cells. Enrichment of CD8 T cells was done with RosetteSep CD8+ T Cell Enrichment Cocktail plus Ficoll-Paque, and ACK red cell lysis came afterward. What the authors observed across the whole study: The naive libraries included spiked-in Jurkat TCR RNA (10 copies' worth), and this RNA is not part of the donor repertoire. In CMV-specific effector cells, clones with more than 20 RNA copies contained over 98% of molecules, whereas in naive cells such clones contained under 1% of molecules. A single cell's worth of spiked-in Jurkat TCR RNA was reported detectable even among under 1.3 million naive CD8 T cells. Highly expanded clone sizes could be underestimated if identical TCR molecules share a barcode. Modeling estimated around 3 recovered TCR RNA copies per cell, compared with 9.5 to 10 by digital PCR, which implies about 30% capture efficiency. Without barcode sub-clustering, chimeric consensus sequences inflated TCR diversity; chimeras reached as high as 47%.

This clonotype was sampled from a human donor in good health. Some libraries in this study had Jurkat cell RNA spiked in. Rearrangement joined TRBV19 to TRBJ2-3; TRBD2 is perhaps the D gene, given 6 matching bases. Material: naive CD8+ T cells from blood, with Jurkat cell RNA spiked in. Sample cell subset or site, as interpreted from the label and publication: FACS-sorted CD8+CD4-CCR7+CD45RA+ naive T cells. At the DNA level, the sequence is TGTGCCAGTAGTATAGGGACTAACCACAGGACAGATACGCAGTATTTT. This is translated as CASSIGTNHRTDTQYF.